This T cell receptor beta chain emerged from a study of T cell clonotyping in hematopoietic cell transplantation. Documented time point: recipient sample about 28 days before transplant, after cytoreduction. The V gene lost 2 bases and the J gene lost 10 bases, with 15 bases spanning the gap. The CDR3 loop spans 15 amino acids. Germline V CDR1 and CDR2: MNHEY, SVGAGI. Study results and caveats: Cells were unsorted, so CD4 and CD8 contributions were not separated. Broader posttransplant TCR repertoire diversity was predicted by graft donor and pretransplant recipient Inverse Simpson Index values.

Using immunoSEQ multiplex PCR, the repertoire was profiled, and TCRdb retains in-frame clones only, with some absent. The sample contains around 15,000 clones, about 92% of which appear only once. Points on this clone: Its antigen is not known.

The J gene is TRBJ1-6, the V gene TRBV6-5; a weak D match, TRBD1 (6 bases). The sequenced sample was peripheral blood mononuclear cells, obtained before stem cell transplant. The receptor was derived from a man younger than 35 with biphenotypic leukemia. Some clones in this sample may be carry-over from other donors' samples. The CDR3 DNA is TGTGCCAGCAGTTACAGGGGGAATCTTAGGTCACCCCTCCACTTT. As protein: CASSYRGNLRSPLHF.